This TCR beta chain is from a study of cytomegalovirus exposure and HLA in healthy donors. Sequencing used immunoSEQ multiplex PCR; TCRdb keeps in-frame clones, though not all of them. The sample holds some 76,000 clones, around 94% seen once. This TCR was recovered from a woman aged 18-35 years in good health and CMV-seropositive. Input material: PBMCs.

The CDR3 nucleotides read TGCGCCAGCAGCGGACGGACTAGCGGGAGGGCCCGGGGAGATACGCAGTATTTT. It yields the protein CASSGRTSGRARGDTQYF. The chain is built from TRBV5-1 and TRBJ2-3; TRBD2 aligns across 15 bases. Germline trimming cut 4 bases from V and 5 bases from J; bases unmatched to any gene: 11. Looked up from germline, CDR1 is SGHRS and CDR2 is YFSETQ. The CDR3 runs to 18 residues.